The 26 T cell receptor beta chains below all came from one sample that was sequenced in a study of cytomegalovirus exposure and HLA in healthy donors. PCR involved 60 Vbeta and 13 Jbeta primers. Assay: immunoSEQ multiplex PCR; the TCRdb copy retains only in-frame clones and omits some. The repertoire table contains 75,000 to 95,000 clones. What was sequenced was PBMCs. These receptors came from a man aged 30 to 39 in good health and CMV-seronegative.

This chain links TRBV7-6 with TRBJ1-4, with no clear D. The CDR3 covers 15 residues. The V gene lost 1 base and the J gene lost 8 bases, with 14 bases spanning the gap. CDR1 and CDR2 (germline): SGHVS, FNYEAQ. In DNA, the CDR3 is TGTGCCAGCAGCTTAGGCGGAGCGGGTTGGGAAAAACTGTTTTTT. This gives the protein CASSLGGAGWEKLFF.

The chain combines TRBV10-3 with TRBJ2-5; D might be TRBD2 (6 bases). Looked up from germline, CDR1 is ENHRY and CDR2 is SYGVKD. Trimming left V 5 bases short and J 3 bases short, with 22 bases between. The CDR3 runs 17 residues. CDR3 coding DNA: TGTGCCATCAGTCACCGCGCAATGGGACTTACCGAAGAGACCCAGTACTTC. It is translated as CAISHRAMGLTEETQYF.

This sequence joins TRBV5-1 and TRBJ1-2; D gene uncertain. Trimming left V 1 base short and J 0 bases short, with 4 bases between. Germline loops: CDR1 SGHRS, CDR2 YFSETQ. The CDR3 contains 13 residues. The CDR3: CASSLTPNYGYTF. The CDR3 nucleotides read TGCGCCAGCAGCTTGACACCTAACTATGGCTACACCTTC.

This sequence joins TRBV4-1 and TRBJ1-3; possible D gene TRBD1, 5 bases. Trimming shortened V by 1 base and J by 2 bases, and 9 bases separated the two germline ends. CDR3 length equals 15 residues. CDR1 and CDR2 (germline): MGHRA, YSYEKL. The DNA for the CDR3 is TGCGCCAGCAGCCAAGTGGAAGGGGCTGGAAACACCATATATTTT. Translating gives CASSQVEGAGNTIYF.

The chain couples TRBV11-2 to TRBJ1-1, with D unclear. The CDR3 length is 16 residues. V was clipped by 1 base and J by 3 bases, with 15 bases between them. Germline loops: CDR1 SGHAT, CDR2 FQNNGV. The CDR3 DNA reads TGTGCCAGCAGCTTAGCTCTCCGGGGTCCGTACACTGAAGCTTTCTTT. It translates to CASSLALRGPYTEAFF.

The chain couples TRBV29-1 to TRBJ2-7; maybe TRBD1 (5 bases). Between the trimmed V and J ends, which lost 7 bases and 5 bases, there was a span of 18 bases. Germline assignment: CDR1 SQVTM and CDR2 ANQGSEA. This CDR3 spans 13 amino acids. CDR3 in amino acids: CSAKRSRANEQYF. As DNA, the CDR3 is TGCAGCGCGAAAAGATCCAGGGCAAACGAGCAGTACTTC.

This CDR3 is CASSLSVGAGGGNIQYF. CDR3 in DNA: TGTGCCAGCAGCTTAAGTGTTGGAGCGGGAGGGGGGAACATTCAGTACTTC. The rearrangement uses TRBV7-2 and TRBJ2-4; 10 bases line up with TRBD2. Germline values: CDR1 SGHTA, CDR2 FQGNSA. The CDR3 runs to 17 residues. The junction had 11 bases not matched to a gene; V was cut back by 2 bases and J by 7 bases.

J is TRBJ2-7 and V is TRBV5-1; 8 bases match TRBD1. V was pared by 4 bases and J by 3 bases, with 9 bases of the junction left unmatched. The CDR3 consists of 15 residues. Germline assignment: CDR1 SGHRS and CDR2 YFSETQ. For the CDR3, the DNA is TGCGCCAGCAGCCCAGGACAGGGCCTGATCTACGAGCAGTACTTC. It specifies CASSPGQGLIYEQYF.

The chain is built from TRBV18 and TRBJ1-1, with TRBD1 matching over 9 bases. Germline V gene lookup returns CDR1 KGHSH and CDR2 LQKENI. This CDR3 has 16 residues. The V gene end was trimmed by 1 base and the J gene end by 4 bases; junction bases not matched to a gene: 7. CDR3 sequence: CASSPQRDRVFTEAFF. The CDR3 bases are TGTGCCAGCTCACCACAGCGGGACAGGGTCTTCACTGAAGCTTTCTTT.

The chain recombines TRBV25-1 with TRBJ2-7; 7 bases line up with TRBD2. Germline loops: CDR1 MGHDK, CDR2 SYGVNS. V shed 4 bases and J 2 bases; nucleotides not matched to a gene: 5. The CDR3 consists of 14 residues. CDR3 region: CASSVAGVAYEQYF. The CDR3 DNA sequence: TGTGCCAGCAGTGTCGCGGGGGTCGCCTACGAGCAGTACTTC.

V gene TRBV2 combines with J gene TRBJ1-3; D not certain. The ends were cut back, 4 bases at V and 0 bases at J, with 4 bases in the middle. The CDR3 spans 13 residues. Germline-derived CDR1 and CDR2 are SNHLY and FYNNEI. CDR3 bases: TGTGCCAGCAGTGCCTACTCTGGAAACACCATATATTTT. It yields the protein CASSAYSGNTIYF. Full variable domain (remainder filled in from reference TRBV2 and TRBJ1-3): EPEVTQTPSHQVTQMGQEVILRCVPISNHLYFYWYRQILGQKVEFLVSFYNNEISEKSEIFDDQFSVERPDGSNFTLKIRSTKLEDSAMYFCASSAYSGNTIYFGEGSWLTVV.

This rearrangement joins TRBV9 to TRBJ1-3; possibly TRBD1 for D (5 bases). The ends were cut back, 3 bases at V and 2 bases at J, with 9 bases in the middle. Per germline, CDR1 SGDLS and CDR2 YYNGEE. This CDR3 has 14 amino acids. CDR3 DNA sequence: TGTGCCAGCAGCGACCAGGGAACTGGAAACACCATATATTTT. Translated, it gives CASSDQGTGNTIYF.

This rearrangement joins TRBV7-8 to TRBJ2-1; D is unclear. Germline lookup yields CDR1 SGHVS and CDR2 FQNEAQ. V was clipped by 1 base and J by 3 bases, with 7 bases between them. This CDR3 region has 14 residues. CDR3 bases: TGTGCCAGCAGCTTAGGAGGCAGCTACAATGAGCAGTTCTTC. Translation: CASSLGGSYNEQFF.

The rearrangement uses TRBV4-1 and TRBJ1-1, with D unclear. This CDR3 is 13 amino acids long. The V end lost 0 bases, the J end lost 5 bases, and 7 bases lay between the germline ends. Per the germline V gene, CDR1 is MGHRA and CDR2 is YSYEKL. Here the CDR3 DNA reads TGCGCCAGCAGCCAAGATGGGCGAACTGAAGCTTTCTTT. It is translated as CASSQDGRTEAFF.

This chain links TRBV29-1 with TRBJ1-1; maybe TRBD1 (5 bases). The germline V and J ends were trimmed by 2 bases and 4 bases, with 14 bases remaining between them. From germline, CDR1 is SQVTM and CDR2 ANQGSEA. There are 14 residues in the CDR3. The CDR3 here is CSVEKRGPGTEAFF. CDR3 sequence (DNA): TGCAGCGTTGAAAAGCGGGGCCCGGGCACTGAAGCTTTCTTT.

This sequence joins TRBV5-1 and TRBJ2-5; 14 bases fit TRBD2. V shed 0 bases, J shed 5 bases, and the junction held 3 bases outside the gene matches. The CDR3 runs to 16 residues. Germline V gives CDR1 SGHRS, CDR2 YFSETQ. The CDR3 region has the DNA TGCGCCAGCAGCTTGGCAGGACTAGCGGGGGGCGAGACCCAGTACTTC. This encodes CASSLAGLAGGETQYF.

A note on this clone: One end of the junction varies from germline; a read error may be responsible. The gene calls are TRBV7-3 and TRBJ2-5, with D possibly being TRBD2 (6 bases). There are 13 residues in the CDR3. CDR1 and CDR2 from the germline V gene are SGHTA and FQGTGA. CDR3 in amino acids: CASSLGTQGTQYF. For the CDR3, the DNA is TGTGCCAGTTCCTTGGGGACTCAAGGGACCCAGTACTTC.

This chain joins TRBV5-1 and TRBJ2-2; D could derive from TRBD1 or TRBD2 (5 bases each). V dropped 4 bases and J dropped 4 bases, with 17 bases sitting between them. The CDR3 consists of 16 residues. Germline V CDR1 and CDR2: SGHRS, YFSETQ. CDR3 sequence: CASSVGPRRSTGELFF. For the CDR3, the DNA is TGCGCCAGCAGCGTGGGACCGCGGAGGAGCACCGGGGAGCTGTTTTTT.

This chain connects TRBV15 to TRBJ1-1, with D hard to call. The CDR3 consists of 12 residues. The germline CDR1 and CDR2 sequences are LNHNV and YYDKDF (reference sequence). The V gene lost 5 bases and the J gene lost 7 bases, with 11 bases spanning the gap. CDR3 in DNA: TGTGCCACCAGCGAGGCAGATGTTGAAGCTTTCTTT. It encodes CATSEADVEAFF.

The chain combines TRBV7-9 with TRBJ1-1, with D hard to call. The CDR3 runs 14 residues. V dropped 5 bases and J dropped 4 bases, with 14 bases sitting between them. The germline gives CDR1 SEHNR, CDR2 FQNEAQ (reference sequence). CDR3 in DNA: TGTGCCAGCAGCCTCCGGGGTTCGGGCACTGAAGCTTTCTTT. This encodes CASSLRGSGTEAFF.

The chain is built from TRBV5-6 and TRBJ1-1; 8 nucleotides agree with TRBD1. V trimming: 2 bases; J trimming: 0 bases; junction bases outside the gene matches: 3. The CDR3 covers 15 residues. Looked up from germline, CDR1 is SGHDT and CDR2 is YYEEEE. CDR3 loop: CASSFGTGLNTEAFF. As DNA, the CDR3 is TGTGCCAGCAGCTTTGGGACAGGCCTGAACACTGAAGCTTTCTTT.

This rearrangement joins TRBV2 to TRBJ2-3; 7 nucleotides match TRBD2. V lost 4 bases and J lost 9; bases outside the gene matches: 10. Germline values: CDR1 SNHLY, CDR2 FYNNEI. The CDR3 is 14 residues long. Here the CDR3 reads CASSAGRGEDTQYF. CDR3 coding DNA: TGTGCCAGCAGTGCCGGACGGGGGGAAGACACGCAGTATTTT.

V usage is TRBV11-3 and J usage is TRBJ2-5; D is possibly TRBD2 (6 bases). Trimming stripped 0 bases from V and 10 bases from J, with 21 bases between. This CDR3 is built from 16 residues. Germline V CDR1 and CDR2: SGHNT, YENEEA. The DNA for the CDR3 is TGTGCCAGCAGCTTAGATACCGCAGGATCGGGAGTGGTCCAGTACTTC. Amino acids: CASSLDTAGSGVVQYF.

V and J are TRBV4-2 and TRBJ2-5; a weak D match, TRBD1 (7 bases). This CDR3 spans 16 amino acids. Germline-derived CDR1 and CDR2 are LGHNA and YNFKEQ. Trimming removed 6 bases at V and 5 bases at J, with 22 bases between. The CDR3 DNA sequence: TGTGCCAGCAGGGGGGGAGGACAGGTTCCGTGGGAGACCCAGTACTTC. Protein product: CASRGGGQVPWETQYF.

The J gene is TRBJ2-1, the V gene TRBV11-2; possibly TRBD2 for D (6 bases). The CDR3 has 15 amino acids. The germline V and J ends were trimmed by 5 bases and 9 bases, with 20 bases remaining between them. Germline V CDR1 and CDR2: SGHAT, FQNNGV. The CDR3 DNA is TGTGCCAGCAGCCCAGTGGGGAGGATCTGGTCTGAGCAGTTCTTC. Translated: CASSPVGRIWSEQFF. The full variable domain, with the rest looked up from reference TRBV11-2 and TRBJ2-1, is EAGVAQSPRYKIIEKRQSVAFWCNPISGHATLYWYQQILGQGPKLLIQFQNNGVVDDSQLPKDRFSAERLKGVDSTLKIQPAKLEDSAVYLCASSPVGRIWSEQFFGPGTRLTVL.

This chain links TRBV5-4 with TRBJ2-7; TRBD2 matches at 10 bases. This CDR3 has 15 residues. J gave up 0 bases and V 4 bases, and 4 bases lay outside the gene matches. CDR1 is SGHNT and CDR2 is YYREEE in the germline V gene (reference sequence). The chain's CDR3 is CASSPGLAYSYEQYF. The CDR3 DNA sequence: TGTGCCAGCAGCCCGGGACTAGCGTACTCCTACGAGCAGTACTTC. Combining the CDR3 with reference TRBV5-4 and TRBJ2-7 gives the whole variable domain ETGVTQSPTHLIKTRGQQVTLRCSSQSGHNTVSWYQQALGQGPQFIFQYYREEENGRGNFPPRFSGLQFPNYSSELNVNALELDDSALYLCASSPGLAYSYEQYFGPGTRLTVT.